This is a list of T cell receptor beta chains from one sample in a study of T cell changes during pregnancy in multiple sclerosis. The protocol was immunoSEQ multiplex PCR, while the TCRdb copy is restricted to in-frame clones and leaves out a portion. Of some 93,000 clones in the sample, roughly 89% are singletons; the top ten hold more than 1.5%. The sample here was peripheral blood, taken after pregnancy. The receptors come from a female donor in good health, enrolled as a control in a pregnancy study. CDR3s include the opening cysteine and the closing phenylalanine or tryptophan. D genes are given only for firm matches. Some rows have no size entry. The others give once, few or many, or a class for an expanded clone.

>TRBJ1-1|TRBV27|-|-
CASSLSYIGGAAEAFF
TGTGCCAGCAGTTTATCTTATATTGGCGGGGCCGCTGAAGCTTTCTTT
>TRBJ1-1|TRBV9|TRBD1|-
CASSRTGVSNTEAFF
TGTGCCAGCTCTCGGACAGGCGTTTCGAACACTGAAGCTTTCTTT
>TRBJ2-3|TRBV14|TRBD2|-
CASSQGLAGASDTQYF
TGTGCCAGCAGCCAAGGCCTAGCGGGGGCTTCGGATACGCAGTATTTT
>TRBJ2-1|TRBV7-3|TRBD1|once
CASRAGQGTYNEQFF
TGTGCCAGCAGGGCGGGACAGGGAACCTACAATGAGCAGTTCTTC
>TRBJ2-7|TRBV11-2|-|-
CASSLGVSVYEQYF
TGTGCCAGCAGCTTAGGGGTTAGCGTCTACGAGCAGTACTTC
>TRBJ2-3|TRBV7-9|TRBD2|-
CASSLGLATDTQYF
TGTGCCAGCAGCTTAGGACTAGCAACAGATACGCAGTATTTT
>TRBJ2-1|TRBV6-1|TRBD1|-
CASSAMPGQGTFWVANEQFF
TGTGCCAGCAGTGCAATGCCGGGACAGGGTACATTCTGGGTGGCCAATGAGCAGTTCTTC
>TRBJ2-1|TRBV7-2|TRBD1|-
CASSSGQGLRSSYNEQFF
TGTGCCAGCAGCTCGGGACAGGGGTTGCGGAGCTCCTACAATGAGCAGTTCTTC
>TRBJ2-1|TRBV4-2|TRBD2|-
CASSQTTSGHNEQFF
TGTGCCAGCAGCCAAACGACTAGCGGACACAATGAGCAGTTCTTC
>TRBJ2-3|TRBV11-2|TRBD1|-
CASSLKGQGTDTQYF
TGTGCCAGCAGCTTGAAGGGACAGGGGACAGATACGCAGTATTTT
>TRBJ1-5|TRBV10-3|TRBD1|-
CAIGETGDSNQPQHF
TGTGCCATCGGGGAGACAGGGGATAGCAATCAGCCCCAGCATTTT
>TRBJ2-2|TRBV11-1|-|-
CASSQHFAGPTGELFF
TGTGCCAGCAGCCAGCACTTCGCAGGCCCCACCGGGGAGCTGTTTTTT
>TRBJ1-6|TRBV5-6|TRBD1|-
CASSRDRGYNSPLHF
TGTGCCAGCAGCAGGGACAGGGGATATAATTCACCCCTCCACTTT
>TRBJ1-2|TRBV29-1|-|-
CSVPNRTHYGYTF
TGCAGCGTTCCCAACAGAACGCACTATGGCTACACCTTC
>TRBJ2-1|TRBV7-2|TRBD2|-
CASSLIGAGGPEEQFF
TGTGCCAGCAGCTTAATTGGAGCGGGGGGGCCGGAAGAGCAGTTCTTC
>TRBJ1-1|TRBV9|-|-
CASSQGNTEAFF
TGTGCCAGCAGTCAGGGGAACACTGAAGCTTTCTTT
>TRBJ2-7|TRBV5-6|TRBD1|-
CASSLGQGLNEQYF
TGTGCCAGCAGCTTGGGACAGGGTCTGAACGAGCAGTACTTC
>TRBJ2-3|TRBV4-2|TRBD1|-
CASSPRDRSTDTQYF
TGTGCCAGCAGCCCCCGGGACAGGAGCACAGATACGCAGTATTTT
>TRBJ1-1|TRBV30|-|once
CAWGTGTNTEAFF
TGTGCCTGGGGAACAGGGACGAACACTGAAGCTTTCTTT
>TRBJ2-1|TRBV4-2|-|-
CASSHGQAEQFF
TGTGCCAGCAGCCATGGACAAGCTGAGCAGTTCTTC
>TRBJ1-2|TRBV5-1|TRBD1|-
CASSLGLQQGANYGYTF
TGCGCCAGCAGCTTGGGGCTCCAGCAGGGGGCTAACTATGGCTACACCTTC
>TRBJ2-7|TRBV6-1|TRBD1|-
CASRVTGYEQYF
TGTGCCAGCAGGGTGACAGGGTACGAGCAGTACTTC
>TRBJ2-3|TRBV18|TRBD2|-
CASSPLAGGPTDTQYF
TGTGCCAGCTCACCACTAGCGGGGGGGCCCACAGATACGCAGTATTTT
>TRBJ1-4|TRBV7-2|-|-
CASSLVFAGIEGKLFF
TGTGCCAGCAGCTTAGTCTTTGCGGGCATTGAGGGAAAACTGTTTTTT
>TRBJ1-5|TRBV7-3|-|-
CASSSGYNQPQHF
TGTGCCAGCAGCTCGGGGTACAATCAGCCCCAGCATTTT
>TRBJ1-2|TRBV18|-|-
CASSPVPRGHPTNYGYTF
TGTGCCAGCTCACCGGTTCCCAGGGGCCACCCCACTAACTATGGCTACACCTTC
>TRBJ1-5|TRBV2|TRBD1|once
CASTGTVSNQPQHF
TGTGCCAGCACAGGGACAGTTAGCAATCAGCCCCAGCATTTT
>TRBJ1-4|TRBV5-6|TRBD1|-
CASSSRQGAEKLFF
TGTGCCAGCAGCAGCAGACAGGGGGCTGAAAAACTGTTTTTT
>TRBJ1-5|TRBV12-5|TRBD1|-
CASGGWDRGNQPQHF
TGTGCTAGTGGTGGGTGGGACAGGGGCAATCAGCCCCAGCATTTT
>TRBJ1-2|TRBV29-1|-|-
CSVGSDGGYTF
TGCAGCGTTGGAAGTGACGGGGGCTACACCTTC
>TRBJ2-5|TRBV5-1|TRBD2|-
CASLMTSGPQETQYF
TGCGCCAGCCTAATGACTAGCGGACCCCAAGAGACCCAGTACTTC
>TRBJ2-1|TRBV28|TRBD1|-
CATQPGQGNEQFF
TGTGCCACGCAGCCGGGACAGGGGAATGAGCAGTTCTTC
>TRBJ2-3|TRBV12-5|-|-
CASGLHTDTQYF
TGTGCTAGTGGTTTACATACAGATACGCAGTATTTT
>TRBJ2-2|TRBV7-9|-|-
CASGLPVDQGTGELFF
TGTGCCAGCGGATTACCTGTGGACCAGGGCACCGGGGAGCTGTTTTTT
>TRBJ2-6|TRBV27|TRBD1|-
CASSDRGHSGANVLTF
TGTGCCAGCAGCGACAGGGGGCACTCTGGGGCCAACGTCCTGACTTTC
>TRBJ2-5|TRBV7-9|TRBD2|-
CASSLSSGQETQYF
TGTGCCAGCAGCTTATCTAGCGGACAAGAGACCCAGTACTTC
>TRBJ1-1|TRBV7-2|TRBD1|-
CASSRRTGRGNTEAFF
TGTGCCAGCAGTAGAAGGACAGGTAGAGGGAACACTGAAGCTTTCTTT
>TRBJ1-1|TRBV18|TRBD1|once
CASSPQGAGTEAFF
TGTGCCAGCTCACCACAGGGGGCCGGCACTGAAGCTTTCTTT
>TRBJ1-2|TRBV7-2|-|-
CASSSRTATQTYGYTF
TGTGCCAGCAGCTCGCGGACAGCCACCCAAACCTATGGCTACACCTTC
>TRBJ2-5|TRBV30|TRBD1|-
CAWSNRGSGETQYF
TGTGCCTGGAGCAACAGGGGCTCAGGAGAGACCCAGTACTTC
>TRBJ2-7|TRBV30|-|-
CAWSARVEQYF
TGTGCCTGGAGTGCCCGGGTCGAGCAGTACTTC
>TRBJ1-2|TRBV7-8|-|-
CASSLGQVGIGYTF
TGTGCCAGCAGCTTAGGGCAGGTGGGCATTGGCTACACCTTC